In this sample, the clone carrying this T cell receptor beta chain turned up many times. One junction end disagrees with the germline gene, perhaps due to a read error. This CDR3 comprises 12 residues. CDR1 and CDR2 from the germline V gene are SGHTA and FQGNSA. CDR3-region Arm-PCR and iRepertoire HTBI primers produced the TCR beta libraries. One entry per CDR3 protein results from TCRdb running MiXCR on the multiplex PCR reads. The sample records 450,000 to 600,000 distinct CDR3 sequences, roughly 12% being singletons. Time point described: newly diagnosed GD, antithyroid drugs for less than 3 months. PBMC RNA was the source of the TCR library. This entry comes from a study of regulatory T cells in long-lasting Graves disease. These data are also associated with another study on T cells in Graves' hyperthyroidism and ophthalmopathy.

The starting material was peripheral blood mononuclear cells (PBMCs), obtained at new diagnosis, from a patient treated with antithyroid drugs. The rearrangement uses TRBV7-2 and TRBJ2-1; D might be TRBD2 (5 bases). The clonotype originates from a man aged 25-45 years with Graves disease. CDR3 DNA sequence: TGTGCCAGCAGCTTAGCGAGAGGACTGGCCCTCTTC. Translated: CASSLARGLALF. Supplemented by reference TRBV7-2 and TRBJ2-1, the full variable domain reads GAGVSQSPSNKVTEKGKDVELRCDPISGHTALYWYRQSLGQGLEFLIYFQGNSAPDKSGLPSDRFSAERTGGSVSTLTIQRTQQEDSAVYLCASSLARGLALFGPGTRLTVL.